These 5 T cell receptor beta chains came from one sample sequenced in a study of blood T cells in healthy people across ages. Sample-barcoded 5' priming and a J-beta primer mix drove a second PCR of roughly 6 to 12 cycles. TCRdb analysed the 5' RACE reads with MiXCR anew, one entry per CDR3 protein. Of some 730,000 distinct CDR3 sequences listed, 22% are singletons. Sequenced input: blood. These receptors originate from a man aged 70-80 years in good health.

The chain carries TRBV20-1 and TRBJ2-7, with TRBD2 identical over 8 bases. V lost 5 bases to trimming and J lost 7 bases; unmatched junction nucleotides: 7. The germline V gene has CDR1 DFQATT and CDR2 SNEGSKA (reference sequence). The CDR3 is 12 amino acids. The CDR3 region is CSASSGGYEQYF. The CDR3 region has the DNA TGCAGTGCTTCAAGCGGGGGTTATGAGCAGTACTTC.

The chain carries TRBV5-1 and TRBJ2-1, with 7 bases that match TRBD1. The J call could be wrong; TRBJ2-7 is a better fit for the DNA end. The germline V gene encodes CDR1 SGHRS and CDR2 YFSETQ. The CDR3 sequence is 14 residues long. CDR3 loop: CASSASGGSFEQYF. CDR3 sequence (DNA): TGCGCCAGCAGCGCCTCAGGGGGATCGTTCGAGCAGTACTTC.

The chain links TRBV12-3 or TRBV12-4 to TRBJ2-5, with D uncertain. The J call is in doubt because the DNA end fits TRBJ2-7 better. The CDR3 runs to 16 residues. The CDR3 protein is CASSPGDKKRTYEQYF. Written as DNA, the CDR3 is TGTGCCAGCAGTCCCGGTGACAAAAAAAGGACCTACGAGCAGTACTTC.

The chain is built from TRBV7-3 and TRBJ2-3; 7 bases map to TRBD2. This CDR3 is 16 amino acids long. CDR1 is SGHTA and CDR2 is FQGTGA in the germline V gene. Trimming removed 0 bases from V and 4 bases from J; junction bases left unmatched: 7. This CDR3 reads CASSLTGGSPADTQYF. CDR3 DNA: TGTGCCAGCAGCTTAACCGGGGGGTCTCCCGCAGATACGCAGTATTTT.

The V and J genes are TRBV6-5 and TRBJ2-1; D ambiguous. The V and J ends lost 2 bases and 7 bases respectively, with 9 bases between them. Germline V gene lookup returns CDR1 MNHEY and CDR2 SVGAGI. This CDR3 has 13 residues. The CDR3 coding sequence is TGTGCCAGCAGTTACATAGGGAAGAATGAGCAGTTCTTC. Translating it yields CASSYIGKNEQFF.